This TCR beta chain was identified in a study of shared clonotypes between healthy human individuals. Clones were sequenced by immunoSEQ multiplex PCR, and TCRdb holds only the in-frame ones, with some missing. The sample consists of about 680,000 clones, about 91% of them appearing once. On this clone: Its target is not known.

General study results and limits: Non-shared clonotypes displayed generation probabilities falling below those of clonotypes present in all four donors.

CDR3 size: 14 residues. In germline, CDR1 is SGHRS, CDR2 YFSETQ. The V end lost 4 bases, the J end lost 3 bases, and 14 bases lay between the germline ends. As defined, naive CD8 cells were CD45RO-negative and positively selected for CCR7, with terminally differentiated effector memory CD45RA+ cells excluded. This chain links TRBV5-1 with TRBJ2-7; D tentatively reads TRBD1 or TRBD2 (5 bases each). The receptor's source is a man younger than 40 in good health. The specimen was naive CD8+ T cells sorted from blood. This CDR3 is CASSPTGPNYEQYF. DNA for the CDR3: TGCGCCAGCAGCCCTACGGGACCCAACTACGAGCAGTACTTC. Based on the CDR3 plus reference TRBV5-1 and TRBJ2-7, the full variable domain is KAGVTQTPRYLIKTRGQQVTLSCSPISGHRSVSWYQQTPGQGLQFLFEYFSETQRNKGNFPGRFSGRQFSNSRSEMNVSTLELGDSALYLCASSPTGPNYEQYFGPGTRLTVT.